Below are 30 T cell receptor beta chains sequenced from a single sample in a study of immune heterogeneity within non-small cell lung tumors (dated by TCRdb to between 2018 and 2020). The run used a HiSeq X Ten. The TCR beta CDR3 region was amplified with a multiplex PCR system whose first round of roughly 11 cycles used 32 V-gene forward primers and 13 J-gene reverse primers. TCRdb's own reprocessing of the public reads used fastp at Q25 and MiXCR and kept productive beta chains. Every distinct CDR3 protein forms one entry, paired with its most common genes and DNA. The sample has some 4,000 distinct CDR3 sequences on record, roughly 20% of them singletons. Clones ranked in the top ten supply about 12% of the sample. Genomic DNA was extracted from bulk tumor tissue and used as the TCR template, and around 600 ng gDNA was amplified per sample. During surgery, multiple biopsies were taken from each primary tumor, with sampling sites spaced as far apart as possible within the tumor mass. The study cohort was described as untreated and was composed of newly diagnosed NSCLC cases undergoing curative surgery.

The sample comprised lung tumor tissue. The receptors here all came from a man in his sixties with non-small cell lung cancer.

This chain links TRBV5-6 with TRBJ2-7; D remains ambiguous. In germline, CDR1 is SGHDT, CDR2 YYEEEE. This CDR3 contains 13 residues. V was trimmed by 0 bases and J by 2 bases, leaving 6 bases between them. CDR3 sequence reads: CASSLEAAYEQYF. The CDR3, as DNA: TGTGCCAGCAGCTTGGAGGCCGCCTACGAGCAGTACTTC.

This clonotype came up a few times. The rearrangement joins TRBV15 to TRBJ2-3, with 11 bases aligning to TRBD2. The length of the CDR3 is 17 residues. Trimming at V came to 1 base and at J to 2 bases, leaving 5 bases not matched to a gene. The germline gives CDR1 LNHNV, CDR2 YYDKDF (reference sequence). CDR3 protein: CATSRGLAGGPTDTQYF. In DNA, the CDR3 is TGTGCCACCAGCAGAGGGCTAGCGGGAGGTCCCACAGATACGCAGTATTTT. Complete variable domain (other parts from reference TRBV15 and TRBJ2-3): DAMVIQNPRYQVTQFGKPVTLSCSQTLNHNVMYWYQQKSSQAPKLLFHYYDKDFNNEADTPDNFQSRRPNTSFCFLDIRSPGLGDTAMYLCATSRGLAGGPTDTQYFGPGTRLTVL.

This clonotype is categorized as medium-sized. This rearrangement joins TRBV4-2 to TRBJ2-3, with no clear D. The ends were cut back, 4 bases at V and 5 bases at J, with 16 bases in the middle. Germline CDR1 and CDR2: LGHNA and YNFKEQ. The CDR3 length is 15 residues. The CDR3 DNA sequence: TGTGCCAGCAGCCCAGAGGTAGGGCAAGGAGATACGCAGTATTTT. Protein product: CASSPEVGQGDTQYF.

This clonotype was detected a few times. Relative to the germline gene, one junction end is altered; a read error may explain this. The chain carries TRBV11-2 and TRBJ2-2; 9 bases fit TRBD1. There are 14 residues in the CDR3. Germline CDR1 and CDR2: SGHAT and FQNNGV. CDR3 bases: TGTGCCAGCAGGTTCACAGGGGGCATCGGGGATCTGTTTTTT. It specifies CASRFTGGIGDLFF.

V is TRBV12-3 or TRBV12-4 and J is TRBJ2-1, with a tentative D call TRBD1 (6 bases). The CDR3 consists of 13 residues. Trimming removed 7 bases from V and 5 bases from J, with 12 bases in between. The CDR3 region has the DNA TGTGCCAGCATAGCAGGGGAAAACAATGAGCAGTTCTTC. This codes for CASIAGENNEQFF.

By sample fraction, this clonotype is medium-sized. In DNA form, the CDR3 reads TGCGCCAGCAGCTTGGGACTAGCGGCCTACAATGAGCAGTTCTTC. Amino acid sequence: CASSLGLAAYNEQFF. The J gene is TRBJ2-1, the V gene TRBV5-1; 9 bases align to TRBD2. This CDR3 contains 15 residues. V dropped 0 bases and J dropped 2; count of bases not matched to a gene: 0. Germline V gives CDR1 SGHRS, CDR2 YFSETQ.

Relative to its sample, this clonotype is medium-sized. This chain links TRBV19 with TRBJ1-1; TRBD1 aligns across 7 bases. Germline CDR1 reads LNHDA; CDR2 reads SQIVND (reference sequence). V lost 3 bases and J lost 4; bases outside the gene matches: 8. The CDR3 is 15 amino acids. The CDR3 DNA is TGTGCCAGTAGTATGTTGCAGGGGGGGCCCACTGAAGCTTTCTTT. Translating it yields CASSMLQGGPTEAFF.

This clonotype was detected only a few times. The chain employs TRBV2 and TRBJ1-5, with a weak D call TRBD1 (5 bases). This CDR3 comprises 15 residues. Deletions cut 1 base from V and 3 bases from J, with 10 bases between. The V gene's germline CDR1 is SNHLY and CDR2 FYNNEI. The chain's CDR3 is CASSEVQGDNQPQHF. CDR3 DNA: TGTGCCAGCAGTGAAGTACAAGGGGACAATCAGCCCCAGCATTTT.

This clonotype was detected only a few times. CDR3 loop: CASSIPSASQGYTF. As DNA, the CDR3 is TGCGCCAGCAGCATACCCTCAGCCTCCCAAGGCTACACCTTC. V and J are TRBV5-1 and TRBJ1-2, with unresolved D. The CDR3 contains 14 residues. The germline CDR1 and CDR2 sequences are SGHRS and YFSETQ. V was trimmed by 4 bases and J by 8 bases, leaving 18 bases between them. Full variable domain (rest looked up from reference TRBV5-1 and TRBJ1-2): KAGVTQTPRYLIKTRGQQVTLSCSPISGHRSVSWYQQTPGQGLQFLFEYFSETQRNKGNFPGRFSGRQFSNSRSEMNVSTLELGDSALYLCASSIPSASQGYTFGSGTRLTVV.

This clonotype was detected a few times. The rearrangement links TRBV29-1 to TRBJ2-1, with 9 bases fitting TRBD2. V gave up 6 bases and J gave up 3 bases; unmatched junction bases: 3. Germline V gene lookup returns CDR1 SQVTM and CDR2 ANQGSEA. The CDR3 sequence is 13 residues long. The CDR3 DNA reads TGCAGCGTGTTAGCGGGAGTCTACAATGAGCAGTTCTTC. It encodes CSVLAGVYNEQFF.

This clonotype has just a few counts. The J gene is TRBJ1-2, the V gene TRBV28; the match to TRBD1 covers 7 bases. The trim removed 7 bases at V and 2 bases at J, leaving 4 bases unmatched. Germline assignment: CDR1 MDHEN and CDR2 SYDVKM. The CDR3 contains 13 residues. The CDR3 loop reads CASKGQINYGYTF. CDR3 in DNA: TGTGCCAGCAAGGGACAGATAAACTATGGCTACACCTTC.

This clonotype was detected only a few times. V is TRBV19 and J is TRBJ1-1, with a weak D call TRBD1 (6 bases). The CDR3 contains 14 residues. The germline V gene encodes CDR1 LNHDA and CDR2 SQIVND (reference sequence). V dropped 7 bases and J dropped 2 bases, with 14 bases sitting between them. The CDR3 sequence: CASNVPGGNTEAFF. DNA for the CDR3: TGTGCCAGTAATGTTCCGGGGGGCAACACTGAAGCTTTCTTT.

Judged by abundance, this clonotype is medium-sized. This chain connects TRBV6-6 to TRBJ1-6; TRBD1 aligns across 11 bases. The CDR3 loop spans 15 amino acids. Germline V gene sequence: CDR1 MNHNY, CDR2 SVGAGI (reference sequence). J lost 6 bases, V lost 2 bases, and 0 bases had no gene match. CDR3 nucleotides: TGTGCCAGCAGTTACGGGACAGGGGGTAATTCACCCCTCCACTTT. Translation gives CASSYGTGGNSPLHF.

The CDR3 loop is CASNPRRGRNQPQHF. The CDR3 DNA follows: TGTGCCAGCAACCCCCGAAGGGGGCGGAATCAGCCCCAGCATTTT. The gene calls are TRBV6-2 or TRBV6-3 and TRBJ1-5; 7 bases agree with TRBD1. Germline V gene sequence: CDR1 MNHEY, CDR2 SVGEGT. The CDR3 runs 15 residues. V was clipped by 7 bases and J by 4 bases; unmatched bases: 10.

This clonotype showed up just a few times. J is TRBJ2-3 and V is TRBV6-1; 10 positions match TRBD2. The V segment lost 4 bases and the J segment 0 bases; nucleotides outside the gene matches: 7. Germline values: CDR1 MNHNS, CDR2 SASEGT. The CDR3 is 17 amino acids. CDR3 region: CASSAGTSELSTDTQYF. In DNA, the CDR3 is TGTGCCAGCAGTGCCGGGACTAGCGAATTAAGCACAGATACGCAGTATTTT.

To note about this clonotype: The CDR3 does not close with the conserved phenylalanine or tryptophan, likely indicating a read error. The limits of the CDR3 on the DNA are not certain, so only TCRdb's listed CDR3 is given. The gene calls are TRBV9 and TRBJ2-3; the D call of TRBD2 is as the table states it, not checked on the DNA. Looked up from germline, CDR1 is SGDLS and CDR2 is YYNGEE. Termini included, the CDR3 measures 16 amino acids. CDR3 sequence: CASSPTPGKAEQYFGP.

This clonotype was detected once. This likely comes from a read error, as the CDR3 has no conserved phenylalanine or tryptophan at its end. The DNA is omitted, as the CDR3 cannot be located on it reliably, and the CDR3 follows TCRdb's listing. The CDR3 sequence is CATSRVRVPAAGEQYFGP. The chain has TRBV15 and TRBJ2-3; TRBD1, the table's D call, lacks a check against the DNA. The CDR3 is 18 residues long, counting both termini. Germline V gene data show CDR1 as LNHNV and CDR2 as YYDKDF (reference sequence).

Details on this clonotype: A single base separates this from a much larger clone, so it may be a read error. The conserved phenylalanine or tryptophan normally closing the CDR3 is absent here, so this likely arose from a read error. This sequence joins TRBV5-8 and TRBJ2-7; tentative D call: TRBD1 (5 bases). V dropped 6 bases and J dropped 0 bases, with 10 bases sitting between them. The CDR3 extends over 13 amino acids. Germline CDR1 is SGHTS and CDR2 is YDEGEE. In nucleotides, the CDR3 is TGTGCCAGCATCGGACACCTCTCCTACGAGCAGTACTGC. Its protein product is CASIGHLSYEQYC.

In this sample, this clonotype turned up a few times. The chain couples TRBV12-3 or TRBV12-4 to TRBJ1-1; no firm D call. The CDR3 totals 12 residues. V dropped 2 bases and J dropped 6 bases, with 7 bases sitting between them. The DNA of the CDR3 is TGTGCCAGCAGTTTAAGGGTCGCTGAAGCTTTCTTT. Translating gives CASSLRVAEAFF.

There are a few counts of this clonotype. The V gene is TRBV3-1, the J gene TRBJ2-7, with TRBD2 identical over 7 bases. With V trimmed by 1 base and J by 3 bases, 3 bases remained unmatched. The CDR3 is 14 amino acids. Germline CDR1 and CDR2: LGHDT and YNNKEL (reference sequence). The CDR3 coding sequence is TGTGCCAGCAGCCAAGGGGTAGCGGGCTACGAGCAGTACTTC. Translated: CASSQGVAGYEQYF.

This clonotype is classed as medium-sized. In DNA, the CDR3 is TGTGCCAGTAGTAACCTAGCGGGAGCCCGAGAGCAGTTCTTC. This gives the protein CASSNLAGAREQFF. This chain connects TRBV19 to TRBJ2-1; 10 bases match TRBD2. CDR1 and CDR2 (germline): LNHDA, SQIVND (reference sequence). The CDR3 totals 14 residues. V trimming: 4 bases; J trimming: 10 bases; junction bases outside the gene matches: 7.

J is TRBJ1-1 and V is TRBV19; unclear D gene. Germline V CDR1 and CDR2: LNHDA, SQIVND (reference sequence). V lost 1 base and J lost 3, with 9 bases in between. The CDR3 spans 14 residues. This chain's CDR3 is CASSIGSRDTEAFF. The CDR3 DNA follows: TGTGCCAGTAGTATAGGAAGTAGGGACACTGAAGCTTTCTTT.

This clonotype was seen more than once but under ten times. The chain links TRBV2 to TRBJ2-5; 10 bases agree with TRBD1. After removal of 0 bases from V and 5 bases from J, the junction contained 3 bases not matched to a gene. The CDR3 covers 15 residues. Germline V gives CDR1 SNHLY, CDR2 FYNNEI. In DNA, the CDR3 is TGTGCCAGCAGTGAAGCGACAGGGGGCGCGGAGACCCAGTACTTC. It translates to CASSEATGGAETQYF.

DNA for the CDR3: TGTGCCAGCAGCTCAGACAGGGCAGCCTACGAGCAGTACTTC. It encodes CASSSDRAAYEQYF. The rearrangement uses TRBV5-8 and TRBJ2-7, with 7 bases that match TRBD1. This CDR3 region has 14 residues. The V segment lost 3 bases and the J segment 2 bases; nucleotides outside the gene matches: 5. Germline CDR1 and CDR2: SGHTS and YDEGEE.

This clonotype was found once. This sequence joins TRBV7-2 and TRBJ2-1, with D uncertain. The CDR3 spans 15 residues. CDR1 is SGHTA, CDR2 FQGNSA, per germline. The ends were cut back, 2 bases at V and 6 bases at J, with 14 bases in the middle. In nucleotides, the CDR3 is TGTGCCAGCAGCTTATTTAGTCGACATTCCAATGAGCAGTTCTTC. It translates to CASSLFSRHSNEQFF.

To note about this clonotype: This may be a read error, as it is one base from a much larger clone. The CDR3 nucleotides are TGTGCCAGAAGCTTAAATTCCCATTGGCAGCTTCTGAGGAACACTGAAGCTTTCTTT. Translated, it gives CARSLNSHWQLLRNTEAFF. J is TRBJ1-1 and V is TRBV7-8; no clear D. The CDR3 spans 19 residues. The germline V gene encodes CDR1 SGHVS and CDR2 FQNEAQ.

A remark on this clonotype: A read error may account for a junction end that differs from germline. The chain combines TRBV20-1 with TRBJ2-7, with TRBD1 matching over 9 bases. Germline lookup yields CDR1 DFQATT and CDR2 SNEGSKA (reference sequence). The CDR3 has 15 amino acids. The CDR3 DNA follows: TGCAGTGTTAGATGGGCCGGGACAGGGTCCGGGGAGCAGTACTTC. It specifies CSVRWAGTGSGEQYF.

This clonotype is termed large (0.1 to 1%). The V call is TRBV10-3, the J call TRBJ1-5; 7 nucleotides agree with TRBD1. Trimming took 8 bases from V and 0 from J; bases not matched to a gene: 4. CDR1 ENHRY and CDR2 SYGVKD come from the germline V gene. The CDR3 is 14 residues long. The CDR3 nucleotides read TGTGCCATCGGAACAGGGGATAGCAATCAGCCCCAGCATTTT. Protein: CAIGTGDSNQPQHF.

J is TRBJ1-1 and V is TRBV7-2, with D perhaps TRBD1 (5 bases). Germline V gene data show CDR1 as SGHTA and CDR2 as FQGNSA. This CDR3 region has 13 residues. The V end lost 5 bases, the J end lost 1 base, and 8 bases lay between the germline ends. The CDR3 DNA reads as TGTGCCAGCAGCACGACAGAGAACACTGAAGCTTTCTTT. The encoded protein is CASSTTENTEAFF.

The chain links TRBV7-9 to TRBJ1-1, with D tentatively TRBD1 (5 bases). This CDR3 contains 12 residues. Germline CDR1 and CDR2: SEHNR and FQNEAQ (reference sequence). Trimming took off 5 bases at V and 6 bases at J, with 10 bases between the two ends. The CDR3 protein is CASSPGDSEAFF. CDR3 nucleotides: TGTGCCAGCAGCCCTGGGGACTCTGAAGCTTTCTTT.